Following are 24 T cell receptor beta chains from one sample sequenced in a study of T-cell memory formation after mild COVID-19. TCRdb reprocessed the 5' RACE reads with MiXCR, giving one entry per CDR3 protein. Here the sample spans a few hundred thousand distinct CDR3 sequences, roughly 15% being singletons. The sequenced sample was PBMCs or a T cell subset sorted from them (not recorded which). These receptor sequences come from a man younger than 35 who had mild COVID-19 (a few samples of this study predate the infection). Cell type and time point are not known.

In DNA, the CDR3 is TGTGCCAGCAGGGTTACTAGCGGGGGTTACAATGAGCAGTTCTTC. It codes for CASRVTSGGYNEQFF. The chain has TRBV12-3 or TRBV12-4 and TRBJ2-1; 11 positions match TRBD2. The ends lost 6 bases at V and 4 bases at J; junction bases unmatched: 5. The CDR3 runs 15 residues.

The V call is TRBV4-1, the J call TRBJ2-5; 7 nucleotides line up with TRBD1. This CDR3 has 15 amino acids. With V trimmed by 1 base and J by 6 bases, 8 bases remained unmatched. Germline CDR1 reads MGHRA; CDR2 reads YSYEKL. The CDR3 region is CASSQVQGGVQTQYF. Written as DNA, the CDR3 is TGCGCCAGCAGCCAAGTCCAAGGGGGCGTCCAGACCCAGTACTTC.

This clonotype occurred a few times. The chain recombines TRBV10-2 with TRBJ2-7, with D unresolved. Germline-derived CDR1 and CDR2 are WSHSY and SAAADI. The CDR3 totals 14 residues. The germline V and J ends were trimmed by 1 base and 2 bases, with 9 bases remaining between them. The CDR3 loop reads CASSELGSAYEQYF. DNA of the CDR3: TGCGCCAGCAGTGAGTTGGGAAGTGCCTACGAGCAGTACTTC.

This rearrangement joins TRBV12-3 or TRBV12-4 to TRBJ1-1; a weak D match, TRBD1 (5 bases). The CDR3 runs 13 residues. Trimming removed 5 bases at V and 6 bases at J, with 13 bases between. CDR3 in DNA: TGTGCCAGCAGTCTGCAGGGTCTCGCTGAAGCTTTCTTT. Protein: CASSLQGLAEAFF.

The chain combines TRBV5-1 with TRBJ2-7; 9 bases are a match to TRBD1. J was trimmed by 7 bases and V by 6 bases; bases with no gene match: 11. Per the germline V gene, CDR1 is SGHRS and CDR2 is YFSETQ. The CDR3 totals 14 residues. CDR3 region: CASTPPTGGFEQYF. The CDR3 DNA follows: TGCGCCAGCACCCCACCGACAGGGGGGTTTGAGCAGTACTTC. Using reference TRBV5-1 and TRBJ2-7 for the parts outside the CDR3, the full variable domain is KAGVTQTPRYLIKTRGQQVTLSCSPISGHRSVSWYQQTPGQGLQFLFEYFSETQRNKGNFPGRFSGRQFSNSRSEMNVSTLELGDSALYLCASTPPTGGFEQYFGPGTRLTVT.

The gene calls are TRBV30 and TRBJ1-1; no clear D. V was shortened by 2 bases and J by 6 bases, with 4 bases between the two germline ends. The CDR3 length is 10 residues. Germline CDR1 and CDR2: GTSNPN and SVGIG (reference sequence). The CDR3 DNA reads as TGTGCCTGGAGTAGGGCTGAAGCTTTCTTT. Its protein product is CAWSRAEAFF.

CDR3 DNA sequence: TGTGCCAGCAGCCGAGGGGGGGCTAATGAAAAACTGTTTTTT. Protein: CASSRGGANEKLFF. This chain connects TRBV28 to TRBJ1-4; D may be TRBD1 (6 bases). Germline CDR1 is MDHEN and CDR2 is SYDVKM. Trimming took 6 bases from V and 3 from J, leaving 11 bases between them. The CDR3 length is 14 residues.

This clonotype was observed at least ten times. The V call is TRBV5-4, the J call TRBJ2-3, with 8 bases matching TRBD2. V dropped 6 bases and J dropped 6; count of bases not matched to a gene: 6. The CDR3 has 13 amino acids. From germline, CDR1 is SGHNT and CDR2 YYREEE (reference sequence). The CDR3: CASKNSGVDTQYF. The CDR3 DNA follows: TGTGCCAGCAAGAATAGCGGGGTGGATACGCAGTATTTT.

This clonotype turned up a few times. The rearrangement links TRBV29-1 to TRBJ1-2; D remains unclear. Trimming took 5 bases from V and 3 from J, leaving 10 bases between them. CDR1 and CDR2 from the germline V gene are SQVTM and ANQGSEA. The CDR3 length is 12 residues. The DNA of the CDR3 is TGCAGCGTTTTGGAAGCTCACTATGGCTACACCTTC. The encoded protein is CSVLEAHYGYTF.

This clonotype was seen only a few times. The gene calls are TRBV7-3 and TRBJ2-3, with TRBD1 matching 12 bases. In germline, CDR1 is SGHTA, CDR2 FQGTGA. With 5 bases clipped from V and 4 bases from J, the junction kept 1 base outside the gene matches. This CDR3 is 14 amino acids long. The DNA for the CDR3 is TGTGCCAGCAGCGGGACAGGGGGCTCAGATACGCAGTATTTT. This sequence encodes CASSGTGGSDTQYF.

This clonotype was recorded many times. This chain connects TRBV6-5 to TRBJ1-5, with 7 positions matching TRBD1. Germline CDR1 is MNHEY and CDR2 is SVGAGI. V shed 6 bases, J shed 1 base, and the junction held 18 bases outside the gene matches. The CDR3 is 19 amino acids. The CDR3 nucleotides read TGTGCCAGCAGGTCCCGGGACAGCCGTGGATTTTCCAGCAATCAGCCCCAGCATTTT. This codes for CASRSRDSRGFSSNQPQHF.

The CDR3 region is CASSQEADGYGYTF. The CDR3 region has the DNA TGCGCCAGCAGCCAAGAGGCGGACGGGTATGGCTACACCTTC. The rearrangement links TRBV4-3 to TRBJ1-2; D gene uncertain. CDR1 LGHNA and CDR2 YSLEER come from the germline V gene. The CDR3 sequence is 14 residues long. The germline V and J ends were trimmed by 0 bases and 5 bases, with 10 bases remaining between them.

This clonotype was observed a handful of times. CDR3 nucleotide sequence: TGCGCCAGCAGCGACGGACAGGGGGCGCTGGCACCCCTCCACTTT. This translates into CASSDGQGALAPLHF. This chain uses TRBV5-1 with TRBJ1-6, with 11 bases that match TRBD1. CDR1 SGHRS and CDR2 YFSETQ come from the germline V gene. Losses at the gene ends were 4 bases for V and 11 bases for J; bases not matched to a gene: 8. The CDR3 loop spans 15 amino acids.

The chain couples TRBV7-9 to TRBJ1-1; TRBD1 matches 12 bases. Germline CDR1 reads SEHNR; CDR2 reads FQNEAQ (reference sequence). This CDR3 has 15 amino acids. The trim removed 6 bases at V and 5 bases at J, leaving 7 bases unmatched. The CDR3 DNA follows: TGTGCCAGCAGTGGGGGGACAGGGGGCTGGACTGAAGCTTTCTTT. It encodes CASSGGTGGWTEAFF.

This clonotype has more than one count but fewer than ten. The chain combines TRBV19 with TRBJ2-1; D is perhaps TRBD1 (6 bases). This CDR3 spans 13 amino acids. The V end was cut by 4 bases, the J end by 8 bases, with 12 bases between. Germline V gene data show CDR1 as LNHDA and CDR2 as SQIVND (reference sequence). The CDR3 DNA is TGTGCCAGTAGTAACAGGGCTCGGGATGAGCAGTTCTTC. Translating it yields CASSNRARDEQFF.

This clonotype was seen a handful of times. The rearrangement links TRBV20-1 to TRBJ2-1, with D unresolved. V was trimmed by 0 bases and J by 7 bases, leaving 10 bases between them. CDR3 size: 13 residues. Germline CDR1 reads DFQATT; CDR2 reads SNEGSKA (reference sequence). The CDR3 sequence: CSARDRRRNEQFF. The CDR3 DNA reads TGCAGTGCTAGAGACAGGCGGCGGAATGAGCAGTTCTTC.

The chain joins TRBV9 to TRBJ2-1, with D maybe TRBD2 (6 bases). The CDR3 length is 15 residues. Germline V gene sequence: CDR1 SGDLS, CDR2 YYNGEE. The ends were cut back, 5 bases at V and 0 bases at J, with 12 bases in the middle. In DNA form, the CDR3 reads TGTGCCAGCAGAGCAGACGGGAGCTCCTACAATGAGCAGTTCTTC. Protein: CASRADGSSYNEQFF.

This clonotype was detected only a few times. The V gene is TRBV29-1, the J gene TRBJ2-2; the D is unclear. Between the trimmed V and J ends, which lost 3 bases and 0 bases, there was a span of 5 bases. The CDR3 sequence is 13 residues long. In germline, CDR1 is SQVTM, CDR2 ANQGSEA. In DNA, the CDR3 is TGCAGCGTTGAGGCAGCGAACACCGGGGAGCTGTTTTTT. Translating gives CSVEAANTGELFF.

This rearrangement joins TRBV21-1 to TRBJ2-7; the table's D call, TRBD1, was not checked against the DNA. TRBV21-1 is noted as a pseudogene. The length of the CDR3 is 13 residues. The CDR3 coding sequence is TGTGCCAGCATCCACAGTAGCGCCATTGAGCAGTACGTC. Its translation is CASIHSSAIEQYV.

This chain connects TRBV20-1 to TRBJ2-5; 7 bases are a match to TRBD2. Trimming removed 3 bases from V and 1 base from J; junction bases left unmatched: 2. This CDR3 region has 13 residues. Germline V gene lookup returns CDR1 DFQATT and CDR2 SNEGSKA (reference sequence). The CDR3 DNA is TGCAGTGCTAGTTCTAGCGGCCAAGAGACCCAGTACTTC. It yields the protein CSASSSGQETQYF.

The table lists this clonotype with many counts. The CDR3: CASSEGAGGSQPQHF. The CDR3, as DNA: TGTGCCAGCAGTGAAGGGGCAGGGGGCTCTCAGCCCCAGCATTTT. The chain joins TRBV2 to TRBJ1-5; 8 bases map to TRBD1. The trim removed 1 base at V and 6 bases at J, leaving 5 bases unmatched. Germline assignment: CDR1 SNHLY and CDR2 FYNNEI. The CDR3 contains 15 residues.

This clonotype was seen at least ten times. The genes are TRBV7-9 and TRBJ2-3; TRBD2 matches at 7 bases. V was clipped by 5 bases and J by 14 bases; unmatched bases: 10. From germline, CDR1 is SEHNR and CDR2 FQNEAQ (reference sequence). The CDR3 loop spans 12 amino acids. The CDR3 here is CASSADRGVPYF. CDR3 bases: TGTGCCAGCAGCGCGGACCGGGGGGTTCCGTATTTT.

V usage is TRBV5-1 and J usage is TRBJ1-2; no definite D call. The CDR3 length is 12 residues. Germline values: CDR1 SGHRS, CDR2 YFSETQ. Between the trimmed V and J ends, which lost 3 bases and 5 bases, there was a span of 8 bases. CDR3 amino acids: CASSYGDYGYTF. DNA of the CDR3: TGCGCCAGCAGCTACGGGGATTATGGCTACACCTTC.

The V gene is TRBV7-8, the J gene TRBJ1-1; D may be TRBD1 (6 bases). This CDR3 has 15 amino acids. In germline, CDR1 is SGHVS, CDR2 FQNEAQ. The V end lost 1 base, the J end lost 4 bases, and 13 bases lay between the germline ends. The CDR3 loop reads CASSLVGRGLTEAFF. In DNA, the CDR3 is TGTGCCAGCAGCTTAGTCGGCAGGGGACTCACTGAAGCTTTCTTT.